This T cell receptor (beta chain) was recorded in a study of blood T cell repertoires in COVID-19. Background on the study: Acute and convalescent COVID-19 samples came from the United States, Italy and Spain. In each case, the material was cDNA or gDNA derived from T cells, B-cell-depleted T cells, or PBMCs.

Generated by immunoSEQ multiplex PCR, the TCRdb table keeps only in-frame clones and is missing some. The sample contains fewer than 20,000 clones, under 95% of which appear only once. Per the germline V gene, CDR1 is PRHDT and CDR2 is FYEKMQ (reference sequence). The CDR3 length is 17 residues. V shed 4 bases, J shed 2 bases, and the junction held 10 bases outside the gene matches. The specimen sequenced was peripheral blood. The sequence was collected from a man between 60 and 75 years old with active COVID-19. The genes are TRBV13 and TRBJ2-3; 9 bases are a match to TRBD1. The DNA for the CDR3 is TGTGCCAGCAGCTCGATACCCGGGACAGGGATCACAGATACGCAGTATTTT. Encoded protein: CASSSIPGTGITDTQYF. The entire variable domain, with the rest obtained from reference TRBV13 and TRBJ2-3, is as follows: AAGVIQSPRHLIKEKRETATLKCYPIPRHDTVYWYQQGPGQDPQFLISFYEKMQSDKGSIPDRFSAQQFSDYHSELNMSSLELGDSALYFCASSSIPGTGITDTQYFGPGTRLTVL.